The clone carrying this T cell receptor (beta chain) was counted many times. What it binds is unknown. Between the trimmed V and J ends, which lost 2 bases and 3 bases, there was a span of 7 bases. Germline CDR1 reads LGHNT; CDR2 reads FRNRAP. This CDR3 region has 13 residues. No cell sorting was done before RNA was extracted from the tissue. These data originate in a study of tumor and adjacent non-tumor tissue in lung cancer. The overall study: Approximately 4.2 million productive TCRbeta reads were obtained per sample on average.

Study-level results: Compared with tumor, normal lung showed significantly lower TCR diversity.

The library came from three nested PCR rounds adapted from ARM-PCR protocols. TCRdb analysed the multiplex PCR reads with MiXCR anew, one entry per CDR3 protein. Among about 110,000 distinct CDR3 sequences, about 87% were seen once, and the ten largest hold under 25%. The clonotype was recovered from a man aged 65-85 years with non-small cell lung cancer. What was sequenced was lung tumor tissue. The chain couples TRBV12-5 to TRBJ1-1; unclear D gene. The CDR3: CASGLTGDTEAFF. CDR3 coding DNA: TGTGCTAGTGGTTTGACTGGGGACACTGAAGCTTTCTTT.